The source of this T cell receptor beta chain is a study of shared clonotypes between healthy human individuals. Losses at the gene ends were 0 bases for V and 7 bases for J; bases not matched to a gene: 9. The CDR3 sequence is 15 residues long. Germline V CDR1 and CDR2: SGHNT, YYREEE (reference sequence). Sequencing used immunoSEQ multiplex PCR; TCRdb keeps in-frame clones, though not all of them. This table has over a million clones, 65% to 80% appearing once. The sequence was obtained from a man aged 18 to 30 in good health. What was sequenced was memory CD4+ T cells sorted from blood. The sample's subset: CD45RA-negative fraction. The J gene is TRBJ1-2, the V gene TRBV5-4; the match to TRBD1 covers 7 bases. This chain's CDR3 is CASSLVGQATGGYTF. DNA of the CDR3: TGTGCCAGCAGCTTGGTTGGACAGGCTACGGGTGGCTACACCTTC. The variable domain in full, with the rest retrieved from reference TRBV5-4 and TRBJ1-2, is ETGVTQSPTHLIKTRGQQVTLRCSSQSGHNTVSWYQQALGQGPQFIFQYYREEENGRGNFPPRFSGLQFPNYSSELNVNALELDDSALYLCASSLVGQATGGYTFGSGTRLTVV.